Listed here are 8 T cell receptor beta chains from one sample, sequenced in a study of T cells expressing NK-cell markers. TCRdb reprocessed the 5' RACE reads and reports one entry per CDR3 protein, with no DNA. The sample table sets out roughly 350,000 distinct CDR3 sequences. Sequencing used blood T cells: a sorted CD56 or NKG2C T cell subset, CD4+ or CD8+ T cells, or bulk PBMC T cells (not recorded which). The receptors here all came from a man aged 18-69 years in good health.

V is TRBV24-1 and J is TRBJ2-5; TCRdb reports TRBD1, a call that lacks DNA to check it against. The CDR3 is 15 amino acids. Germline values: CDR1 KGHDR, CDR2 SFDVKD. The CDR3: CATSDRRGVGMGQYF.

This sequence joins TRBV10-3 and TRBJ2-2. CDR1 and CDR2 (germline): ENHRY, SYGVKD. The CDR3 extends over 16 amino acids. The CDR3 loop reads CAISRSNLGNTGELFF.

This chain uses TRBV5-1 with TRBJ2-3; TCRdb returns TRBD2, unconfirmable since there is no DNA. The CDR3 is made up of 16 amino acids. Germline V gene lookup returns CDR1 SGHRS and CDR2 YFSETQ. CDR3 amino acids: CASRISGAGGKDTQYF.

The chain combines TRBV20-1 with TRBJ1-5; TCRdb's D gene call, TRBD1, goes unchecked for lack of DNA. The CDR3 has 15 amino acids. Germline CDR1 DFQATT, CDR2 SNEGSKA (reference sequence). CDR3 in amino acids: CSAKRVQGGNQPQHF.

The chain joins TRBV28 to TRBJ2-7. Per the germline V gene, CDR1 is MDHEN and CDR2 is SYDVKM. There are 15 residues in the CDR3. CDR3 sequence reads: CASSLGGASPYEQYF.

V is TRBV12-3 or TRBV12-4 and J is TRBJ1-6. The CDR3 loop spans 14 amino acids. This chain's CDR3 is CASSLAGFASPLHF.

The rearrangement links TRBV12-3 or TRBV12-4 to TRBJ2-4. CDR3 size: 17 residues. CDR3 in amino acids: CASSPQVLEGAKNIQYF.

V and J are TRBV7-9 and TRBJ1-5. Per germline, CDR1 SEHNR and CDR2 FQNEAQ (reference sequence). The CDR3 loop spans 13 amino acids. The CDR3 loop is CASSLGGFGPQHF.